This entry describes one T cell receptor beta chain. Antigen: not known. Additional autoimmune diseases, uncontrolled infections, pregnancy or lactation disqualified patients. Physicians reached a diagnosis by relying on clinical symptoms, serum thyroxine, TRAb, thyroid ultrasound and orbital computed tomography. The record originates from a study of Graves' ophthalmopathy and Graves' hyperthyroidism. Study-wide findings and caveats: Most thyroid clonotypes expanded beyond 0.001 frequency were also found in blood.

RNA transcripts were the source from which TCR beta CDR3 regions were amplified. First-round RT-PCR with HTBI primers preceded a second-round multiplex PCR. MiXCR, applied by TCRdb to the multiplex PCR reads, yields one record per CDR3 protein. The data contain about 620,000 distinct CDR3 sequences, about 24% of them singletons. The CDR3 runs to 14 residues. V was pared by 4 bases and J by 3 bases, with 10 bases between. V usage is TRBV12-3 or TRBV12-4 and J usage is TRBJ1-5; D gene ambiguous. The source is a woman younger than 30 with stable Graves' hyperthyroidism. Some clones in this sample may be carry-over from other donors' samples. The material sequenced was peripheral blood. This CDR3 reads CASSWGAVNQPQHF. CDR3 DNA: TGTGCCAGCAGTTGGGGAGCGGTCAATCAGCCCCAGCATTTT.